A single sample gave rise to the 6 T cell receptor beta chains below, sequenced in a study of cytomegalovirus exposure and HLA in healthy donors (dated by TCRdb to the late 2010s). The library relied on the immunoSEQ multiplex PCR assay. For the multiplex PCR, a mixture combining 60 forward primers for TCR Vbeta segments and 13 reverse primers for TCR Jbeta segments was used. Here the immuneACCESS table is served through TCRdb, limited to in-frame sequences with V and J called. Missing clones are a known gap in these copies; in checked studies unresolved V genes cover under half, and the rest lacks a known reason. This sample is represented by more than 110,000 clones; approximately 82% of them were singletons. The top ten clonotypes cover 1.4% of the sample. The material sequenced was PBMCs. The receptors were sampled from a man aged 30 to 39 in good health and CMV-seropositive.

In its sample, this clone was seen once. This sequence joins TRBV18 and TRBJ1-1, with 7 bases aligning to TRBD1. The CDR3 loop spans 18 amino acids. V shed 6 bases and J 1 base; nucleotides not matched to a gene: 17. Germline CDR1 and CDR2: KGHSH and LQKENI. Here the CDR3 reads CASSAIRQGHAGNTEAFF. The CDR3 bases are TGTGCCAGCTCCGCGATACGACAGGGACACGCTGGGAACACTGAAGCTTTCTTT.

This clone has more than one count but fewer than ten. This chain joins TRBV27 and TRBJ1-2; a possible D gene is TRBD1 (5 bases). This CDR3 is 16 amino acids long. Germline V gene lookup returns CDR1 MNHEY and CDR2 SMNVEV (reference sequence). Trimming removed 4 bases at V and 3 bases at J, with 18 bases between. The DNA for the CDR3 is TGTGCCAGCAGTTGGGGTGTGGCAGGGAAGTACTATGGCTACACCTTC. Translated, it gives CASSWGVAGKYYGYTF.

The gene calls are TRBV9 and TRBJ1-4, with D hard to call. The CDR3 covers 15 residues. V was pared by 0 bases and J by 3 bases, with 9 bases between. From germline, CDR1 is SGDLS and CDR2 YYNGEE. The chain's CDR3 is CASSVGGLANEKLFF. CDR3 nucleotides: TGTGCCAGCAGCGTAGGCGGGTTGGCTAATGAAAAACTGTTTTTT.

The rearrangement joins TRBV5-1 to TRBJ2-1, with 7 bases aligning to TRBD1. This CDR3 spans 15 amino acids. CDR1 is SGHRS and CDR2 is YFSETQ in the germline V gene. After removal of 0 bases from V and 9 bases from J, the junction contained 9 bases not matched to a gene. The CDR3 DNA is TGCGCCAGCAGCTTGGGCAGGGGGTTTTTAATTGAGCAGTTCTTC. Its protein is CASSLGRGFLIEQFF. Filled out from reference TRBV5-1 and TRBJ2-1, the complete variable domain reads KAGVTQTPRYLIKTRGQQVTLSCSPISGHRSVSWYQQTPGQGLQFLFEYFSETQRNKGNFPGRFSGRQFSNSRSEMNVSTLELGDSALYLCASSLGRGFLIEQFFGPGTRLTVL.

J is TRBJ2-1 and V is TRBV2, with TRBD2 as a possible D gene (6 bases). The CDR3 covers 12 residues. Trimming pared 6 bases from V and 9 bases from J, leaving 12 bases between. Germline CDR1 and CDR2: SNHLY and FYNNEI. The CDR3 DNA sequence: TGTGCCAGCAGGTTAACAGCGGGTGAGCAGTTCTTC. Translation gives CASRLTAGEQFF.

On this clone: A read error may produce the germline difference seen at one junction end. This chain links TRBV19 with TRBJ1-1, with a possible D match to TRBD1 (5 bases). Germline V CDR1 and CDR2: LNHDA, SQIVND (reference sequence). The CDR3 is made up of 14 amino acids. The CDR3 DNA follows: TGTGCCAGTAGCATAGGACACTTGAACACTGAAGCTTTCTTT. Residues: CASSIGHLNTEAFF.